The sequence of this T cell receptor (beta chain) was determined in a study of blood T cell repertoires in COVID-19. The V end was cut by 5 bases, the J end by 1 base, with 8 bases between. Per the germline V gene, CDR1 is SGHTA and CDR2 is FQGTGA. This CDR3 region has 13 residues. TCRdb's table, derived via immunoSEQ multiplex PCR, lists solely in-frame clones and lacks some. The sample records 300,000 to 350,000 clones, 70% to 90% being singletons. The TCR originated in a young man who had recovered from COVID-19. Sequenced input: PBMCs or T cells enriched from blood (not recorded which). The rearrangement uses TRBV7-3 and TRBJ1-1; D not certain. The CDR3 bases are TGTGCCAGCAGCGCCAGGCCGAACACTGAAGCTTTCTTT. Translation gives CASSARPNTEAFF.